A single sample is the source of the 10 T cell receptor beta chains below, sequenced in a study of T cell repertoires in cytomegalovirus infection. No antigen is known for these receptors. TCRdb re-called the reads with MiXCR, one entry per CDR3 protein. The repertoire holds 650,000 to 900,000 distinct CDR3 sequences, about 31% seen once, with roughly an eighth in the top ten. The sample was cultured CD8+ T cells from PBMCs, taken from culture after CMV antigen stimulation. Receptors originate from a human donor in good health (CMV status not recorded). Some clones in this sample may be carry-over from other donors' samples.

In DNA form, the CDR3 reads TGTGCCAGCAGTTTAGCCGGCAAAATCAATGAGCAGTTCTTC. This encodes CASSLAGKINEQFF. The V gene is TRBV12-3 or TRBV12-4, the J gene TRBJ2-1; D gene uncertain. The V gene lost 0 bases and the J gene lost 6 bases, with 9 bases spanning the gap. This CDR3 region has 14 residues.

The chain employs TRBV2 and TRBJ1-2; TRBD1 agrees at 7 bases. The CDR3 totals 10 residues. The germline V gene encodes CDR1 SNHLY and CDR2 FYNNEI. Trimming cost V 8 bases and J 10 bases; bases outside gene matches: 4. CDR3 protein: CASGGQPYTF. CDR3 DNA sequence: TGTGCCAGCGGGGGACAGCCCTACACCTTC.

Only a few counts were recorded for this clonotype. The J gene is TRBJ1-1, the V gene TRBV7-9, with D tentatively TRBD1 (5 bases). Germline V gene sequence: CDR1 SEHNR, CDR2 FQNEAQ (reference sequence). This CDR3 comprises 14 residues. V was trimmed by 6 bases and J by 2 bases, leaving 13 bases between them. The CDR3: CASRQPGLNTEAFF. The CDR3 region has the DNA TGTGCCAGCAGGCAACCGGGGCTTAACACTGAAGCTTTCTTT.

This clonotype was counted between two and nine times. V usage is TRBV7-2 and J usage is TRBJ2-3; D is undetermined. The CDR3 contains 14 residues. The V gene lost 2 bases and the J gene lost 2 bases, with 8 bases spanning the gap. Germline lookup yields CDR1 SGHTA and CDR2 FQGNSA. CDR3 sequence reads: CASSLRPPTDTQYF. The CDR3 DNA sequence: TGTGCCAGCAGCTTAAGGCCACCCACAGATACGCAGTATTTT.

About this clonotype: A read error may account for a junction end that differs from germline. The chain is built from TRBV6-2 or TRBV6-3 and TRBJ1-6, with 10 bases matching TRBD1. In germline, CDR1 is MNHEY, CDR2 SVGEGT. The CDR3 is 19 residues long. CDR3 sequence (DNA): TGTCCCAGCAGTTACCCTTCATTTGAGGGACAGGGGATCAATTCACCCCTCCACTTT. It is translated as CPSSYPSFEGQGINSPLHF.

The V call is TRBV19, the J call TRBJ2-2; 9 bases agree with TRBD2. The J segment lost 5 bases and the V segment lost 5 bases, leaving 3 bases of the junction unmatched. CDR1 is LNHDA, CDR2 SQIVND, per germline (reference sequence). This CDR3 has 14 residues. Here the CDR3 reads CASSVAGETGELFF. In DNA form, the CDR3 reads TGTGCCAGTAGTGTAGCGGGGGAAACCGGGGAGCTGTTTTTT.

This clonotype was detected many times. This chain links TRBV7-6 with TRBJ2-3, with D perhaps assigned TRBD1 or TRBD2 (5 bases each). Trimming cost V 5 bases and J 2 bases, with 17 bases left between them. The germline V gene encodes CDR1 SGHVS and CDR2 FNYEAQ. The CDR3 is 16 residues long. Here the CDR3 reads CASSPSLSGYTDTQYF. The CDR3 DNA sequence: TGTGCCAGCAGCCCTAGCCTATCAGGGTACACAGATACGCAGTATTTT. Looking up the rest from reference TRBV7-6 and TRBJ2-3 gives the full variable domain: GAGVSQSPRYKVTKRGQDVALRCDPISGHVSLYWYRQALGQGPEFLTYFNYEAQQDKSGLPNDRFSAERPEGSISTLTIQRTEQRDSAMYRCASSPSLSGYTDTQYFGPGTRLTVL.

CDR3 region: CSAGLRYTEAFF. As DNA, the CDR3 is TGCAGTGCCGGACTTCGCTACACTGAAGCTTTCTTT. The chain joins TRBV20-1 to TRBJ1-1; the D is unclear. The germline CDR1 and CDR2 sequences are DFQATT and SNEGSKA (reference sequence). The V and J ends lost 6 bases and 3 bases respectively, with 11 bases between them. The CDR3 has 12 residues.

V is TRBV6-5 and J is TRBJ1-1; D is ambiguous. Trimming took off 4 bases at V and 6 bases at J, with 18 bases between the two ends. Per the germline V gene, CDR1 is MNHEY and CDR2 is SVGAGI. The CDR3 covers 15 residues. In DNA form, the CDR3 reads TGTGCCAGCAGTTTCAATAACCAGGTACGGGCTGAAGCTTTCTTT. Its translation: CASSFNNQVRAEAFF.

This clonotype was seen a few times. The J gene is TRBJ2-5, the V gene TRBV6-6; TRBD1 matches 8 bases. Germline assignment: CDR1 MNHNY and CDR2 SVGAGI (reference sequence). V trimming: 5 bases; J trimming: 0 bases; junction bases outside the gene matches: 5. CDR3 length: 15 amino acids. For the CDR3, the DNA is TGTGCCAGCAGTACCCGACAGGGGTACCAAGAGACCCAGTACTTC. This sequence encodes CASSTRQGYQETQYF.